The present T cell receptor beta chain was sequenced within a study of T cells in tuberculosis. Study overall: T cells were selected with CD1B tetramers loaded with glucose monomycolate. Study findings and constraints: Smaller alpha distances in active tuberculosis partly reflected shorter CDR3-alpha lengths. Active tuberculosis alpha repertoires lay closer to GMM-specific TCRs than controls'.

The time point denotes: new active TB diagnosis, blood taken before or within 7 days of starting treatment. Confirmation came from sputum smear and/or culture positivity for M. tuberculosis. Notes on this clone: Its antigen is not identified.

The V gene end was trimmed by 10 bases and the J gene end by 5 bases; junction bases not matched to a gene: 19. There are 17 residues in the CDR3. Looked up from germline, CDR1 is SGHTA and CDR2 is FQGTGA. This table comes from immunoSEQ multiplex PCR, and its TCRdb copy is limited to in-frame clones, with some not included. The sample shows about 30,000 clones, around 90% of them seen only once. The receptor was derived from an adult with tuberculosis. V gene TRBV7-3 combines with J gene TRBJ1-4, with 7 positions matching TRBD1. The sequenced sample was PBMCs, obtained at tuberculosis diagnosis. CDR3: CAIPGGGPRDRNEKLFF. The DNA for the CDR3 is TGTGCCATCCCCGGCGGCGGCCCTCGGGACAGAAATGAAAAACTGTTTTTT.